This TCR beta chain stems from a study of T cell changes during pregnancy in multiple sclerosis. The CDR3 runs to 15 residues. Germline trimming cut 5 bases from V and 8 bases from J; bases unmatched to any gene: 12. CDR1 is SEHNR and CDR2 is FQNEAQ in the germline V gene (reference sequence). TCRdb's table, derived via immunoSEQ multiplex PCR, lists solely in-frame clones and lacks some. The sample lists approximately 61,000 clones, roughly 90% seen once, with more than 2.5% in the top ten. The sequence came from a female donor in good health, enrolled as a control in a pregnancy study. V and J are TRBV7-9 and TRBJ1-2, with 9 bases lining up with TRBD1. Sequenced here: peripheral blood, sampled in the first trimester of pregnancy. The CDR3 DNA sequence: TGTGCCAGCAGCCAGAATAACAGGGGGCAAGAAGGCTACACCTTC. Residues: CASSQNNRGQEGYTF. Full variable domain (remainder filled in from reference TRBV7-9 and TRBJ1-2): DTGVSQNPRHKITKRGQNVTFRCDPISEHNRLYWYRQTLGQGPEFLTYFQNEAQLEKSRLLSDRFSAERPKGSFSTLEIQRTEQGDSAMYLCASSQNNRGQEGYTFGSGTRLTVV.